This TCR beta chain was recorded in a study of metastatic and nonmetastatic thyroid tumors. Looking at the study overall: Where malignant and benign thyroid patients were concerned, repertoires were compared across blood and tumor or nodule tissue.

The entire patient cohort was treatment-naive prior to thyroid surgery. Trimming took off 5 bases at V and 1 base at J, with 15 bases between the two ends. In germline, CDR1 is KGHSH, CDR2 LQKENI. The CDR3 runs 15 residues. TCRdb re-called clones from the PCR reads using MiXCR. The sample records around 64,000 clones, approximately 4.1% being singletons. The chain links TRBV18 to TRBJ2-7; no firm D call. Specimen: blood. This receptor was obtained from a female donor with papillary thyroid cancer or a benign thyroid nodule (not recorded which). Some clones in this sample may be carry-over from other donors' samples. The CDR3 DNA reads TGTGCCAGCTCATCCGGAGTCCTCTCTTCCTACGAGCAGTACTTC. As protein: CASSSGVLSSYEQYF.